Following are 10 T cell receptor beta chains from one sample sequenced in a study of T cell responses to AZD1222 COVID-19 vaccine. Using immunoSEQ multiplex PCR, the repertoire was profiled, and TCRdb retains in-frame clones only, with some absent. This sample has some 98,000 clones, with approximately 84% found just once. The sequenced sample was peripheral blood, obtained 28 days after the second AZD1222 dose. The receptors were gathered from an adult who received the AZD1222 COVID-19 vaccine.

This chain connects TRBV19 to TRBJ1-5; 8 bases agree with TRBD1. The CDR3 is 13 residues long. CDR1 and CDR2 (germline): LNHDA, SQIVND (reference sequence). The J segment lost 6 bases and the V segment lost 6 bases, leaving 4 bases of the junction unmatched. The CDR3 protein is CASRGTGGQPQHF. The CDR3 DNA sequence: TGTGCCAGTAGGGGGACAGGCGGTCAGCCCCAGCATTTT. The full variable domain, its missing parts supplied by reference TRBV19 and TRBJ1-5, is DGGITQSPKYLFRKEGQNVTLSCEQNLNHDAMYWYRQDPGQGLRLIYYSQIVNDFQKGDIAEGYSVSREKKESFPLTVTSAQKNPTAFYLCASRGTGGQPQHFGDGTRLSIL.

The chain is built from TRBV27 and TRBJ2-3; TRBD1 might be the D (5 bases). The CDR3 has 17 amino acids. V shed 3 bases and J shed 4 bases, with 20 bases lying between them. Germline-derived CDR1 and CDR2 are MNHEY and SMNVEV (reference sequence). CDR3 protein: CASSFSPFTRVPDTQYF. The CDR3 bases are TGTGCCAGCAGTTTCTCACCCTTCACCAGGGTCCCAGATACGCAGTATTTT.

The J gene is TRBJ1-2, the V gene TRBV7-9; D not certain. Germline V CDR1 and CDR2: SEHNR, FQNEAQ (reference sequence). The CDR3 spans 13 residues. V lost 3 bases and J lost 8, with 13 bases in between. CDR3 in amino acids: CASSFDPVGGYTF. CDR3 sequence (DNA): TGTGCCAGCAGCTTCGATCCGGTGGGAGGCTACACCTTC.

The chain joins TRBV7-3 to TRBJ2-1, with D maybe TRBD1 (5 bases). Germline CDR1 SGHTA, CDR2 FQGTGA. The CDR3 totals 13 residues. V was clipped by 2 bases and J by 7 bases, with 9 bases between them. CDR3 protein: CASSLAGSNEQFF. In DNA, the CDR3 is TGTGCCAGCAGCTTAGCAGGGTCGAATGAGCAGTTCTTC.

This chain uses TRBV10-3 with TRBJ2-5, with 7 bases matching TRBD2. Germline CDR1 and CDR2: ENHRY and SYGVKD. This CDR3 contains 10 residues. J was trimmed by 7 bases and V by 8 bases; bases with no gene match: 1. The CDR3 loop is CAIGLGTQYF. CDR3 nucleotides: TGTGCCATCGGACTAGGGACCCAGTACTTC.

The V and J genes are TRBV24-1 and TRBJ2-5, with D tentatively TRBD1 or TRBD2 (5 bases each). V was trimmed by 0 bases and J by 5 bases, leaving 15 bases between them. The CDR3 runs 16 residues. CDR1 KGHDR and CDR2 SFDVKD come from the germline V gene. Written as DNA, the CDR3 is TGTGCCACCAGTGATTTGCGCCCTGGGACGGTTGAGACCCAGTACTTC. Translation: CATSDLRPGTVETQYF.

DNA for the CDR3: TGTGCCAGCAGCACAGGGACAGGGGATGGCTACACCTTC. Translation: CASSTGTGDGYTF. This chain links TRBV9 with TRBJ1-2, with 10 bases matching TRBD1. This CDR3 is built from 13 residues. With V trimmed by 4 bases and J by 6 bases, 3 bases remained unmatched. Germline V lookup: CDR1 SGDLS, CDR2 YYNGEE.

On this clone itself: Germline is not matched at one junction end, which may reflect a read error. V gene TRBV19 combines with J gene TRBJ2-1, with D possibly being TRBD1 or TRBD2 (6 bases each). Germline CDR1 LNHDA, CDR2 SQIVND (reference sequence). The CDR3 extends over 16 amino acids. CDR3 amino acids: CASSIGGRVTYSEQFF. CDR3 sequence (DNA): TGTGCCAGTAGTATTGGGGGGCGGGTTACGTACAGTGAGCAGTTCTTC.

The rearrangement links TRBV2 to TRBJ1-5, with TRBD1 as a possible D gene (5 bases). CDR1 is SNHLY, CDR2 FYNNEI, per germline. V gave up 4 bases and J gave up 2 bases, with 15 bases separating them. This CDR3 is 16 amino acids long. CDR3: CASSGGANGGNQPQHF. CDR3 nucleotides: TGTGCCAGCAGTGGAGGGGCCAATGGAGGCAATCAGCCCCAGCATTTT.

The genes are TRBV7-2 and TRBJ2-1, with 10 positions matching TRBD2. The germline gives CDR1 SGHTA, CDR2 FQGNSA. CDR3 length: 16 residues. V lost 2 bases to trimming and J lost 7 bases; unmatched junction nucleotides: 8. CDR3 protein: CASSLIGTSATNEQFF. The CDR3 region has the DNA TGTGCCAGCAGCTTAATTGGGACTAGCGCTACGAATGAGCAGTTCTTC.